This TCR beta chain comes out of a study of response to subunit inactivated influenza vaccine. Points on this clonotype: The antigen is undetermined.

TCRdb reanalysed the RT-PCR reads using MiXCR and keeps one entry per CDR3 protein. The data hold some 480,000 distinct CDR3 sequences, with about 10% observed a single time. Study-level points and caveats: T cells newly recruited by each seasonal influenza vaccination are few, the authors suggested.

Losses at the gene ends were 0 bases for V and 4 bases for J; bases not matched to a gene: 9. Germline V gene sequence: CDR1 ENHRY, CDR2 SYGVKD. This CDR3 comprises 17 residues. The material was PBMCs from blood, obtained roughly 48 days after vaccination. The V call is TRBV10-3, the J call TRBJ2-1; 7 nucleotides agree with TRBD2. The TCR was taken from a man aged 50 to 59 who received an inactivated influenza vaccine. For the CDR3, the DNA is TGTGCCATCAGTGAGTCCTTAGGGGACTACAAATACAATGAGCAGTTCTTC. This encodes CAISESLGDYKYNEQFF.